The clone carrying this T cell receptor (beta chain) was observed a single time. The antigen is unknown. This sample includes further DNA sequences coding for the same CDR3. The entry originates in a study of T cell responses to AZD1222 COVID-19 vaccine. Notes on the study in general: Spike-specific TCR breadth and depth rose after two AZD1222 doses.

TCRdb keeps only in-frame clones here, not all; method: immunoSEQ multiplex PCR. In the table there are roughly 96,000 clones, around 89% of which are singletons. With 3 bases removed from V and 4 bases from J, the gap between germline ends came to 6 bases. The CDR3 has 12 residues. Looked up from germline, CDR1 is LGHNA and CDR2 is YSLEER. This TCR derives from an adult in good health. The chain joins TRBV4-3 to TRBJ1-2; no firm D call. Sequencing was performed on peripheral blood, taken on day 0 of AZD1222 vaccination. In nucleotides, the CDR3 is TGCGCCAGCAGCCAGGGGATCTATGGCTACACCTTC. It specifies CASSQGIYGYTF.